This TCR beta chain came from a study of cytomegalovirus exposure and HLA in healthy donors. The overall study: Counted in an early data release were approximately 80 million unique TCRs from HLA-typed donors.

CDR3 length equals 12 residues. J was trimmed by 5 bases and V by 6 bases; bases with no gene match: 3. Germline lookup yields CDR1 MNHEY and CDR2 SVGAGI. Vbeta (60) and Jbeta (13) primers were used in the PCR. Produced via immunoSEQ multiplex PCR; TCRdb's table is partial and in-frame only. The data show about 180,000 clones, 80% seen once. The chain employs TRBV6-5 and TRBJ2-5; 7 positions agree with TRBD1. Sequencing used PBMCs. The receptor was isolated from a young man in good health and CMV-seropositive. In nucleotides, the CDR3 is TGTGCCAGCAGGAGGGGGCGGGAGACCCAGTACTTC. This codes for CASRRGRETQYF.